A selection of T cell receptor beta chains follows, all from one sample in a study of T cell responses to AZD1222 COVID-19 vaccine. Repertoires were generated with immunoSEQ multiplex PCR, while TCRdb's copy carries only in-frame clones and drops some. This table holds some 85,000 clones, 75% to 90% found once. The starting material was peripheral blood, obtained on day 0 of AZD1222 vaccination. The source of these receptors is an adult in good health. Both conserved end residues are part of each CDR3. The order of the fields is clone size, D gene, J gene, V gene, CDR3 DNA, CDR3 protein. D genes are given only for firm matches. Clone size is stated in some rows and not others, as once, few, many or a class when expanded.

clone size: once
D gene: .
J gene: TRBJ2-1
V gene: TRBV2
CDR3 DNA: TGTGCCAGCACCCCGGTTTCGGCGCGGGTAGGGAATGAGCAGTTCTTC
CDR3 protein: CASTPVSARVGNEQFF

clone size: .
D gene: .
J gene: TRBJ2-3
V gene: TRBV7-9
CDR3 DNA: TGTGCCAGCAGCTTAATTACTGCCACAGATACGCAGTATTTT
CDR3 protein: CASSLITATDTQYF

clone size: .
D gene: TRBD1
J gene: TRBJ2-2
V gene: TRBV4-3
CDR3 DNA: TGCGCCAGCAGCCAAGGAGGGGACAGGCGGGCAGGGGAGCTGTTTTTT
CDR3 protein: CASSQGGDRRAGELFF

clone size: .
D gene: TRBD1
J gene: TRBJ1-1
V gene: TRBV15
CDR3 DNA: TGTGCCACCAGCAGAGTTACTCGGGACAGCGAAGCTTTCTTT
CDR3 protein: CATSRVTRDSEAFF

clone size: once
D gene: .
J gene: TRBJ2-1
V gene: TRBV6-5
CDR3 DNA: TGTGCCAGCAGTCCTAGCTACAATGAGCAGTTCTTC
CDR3 protein: CASSPSYNEQFF

clone size: .
D gene: .
J gene: TRBJ2-7
V gene: TRBV5-1
CDR3 DNA: TGCGCCAGCAGCTTGGCCCGGACAGAAAGCTCCTACGAGCAGTACTTC
CDR3 protein: CASSLARTESSYEQYF

clone size: few
D gene: .
J gene: TRBJ2-5
V gene: TRBV2
CDR3 DNA: TGTGCCAGCAGTGAAAACCGGACCCCTATAGAGACCCAGTACTTC
CDR3 protein: CASSENRTPIETQYF

clone size: few
D gene: .
J gene: TRBJ2-1
V gene: TRBV5-1
CDR3 DNA: TGCGCCAGCAGCTTGACTAGTAGTCGGGGATACAATGAGCAGTTCTTC
CDR3 protein: CASSLTSSRGYNEQFF

clone size: .
D gene: TRBD1
J gene: TRBJ1-4
V gene: TRBV18
CDR3 DNA: TGTGCCAGCTCGCTGGGACAGGGGGCGGAAAAACTGTTTTTT
CDR3 protein: CASSLGQGAEKLFF

clone size: .
D gene: .
J gene: TRBJ1-3
V gene: TRBV7-7
CDR3 DNA: TGTGCCAGCAGCTTAGGACCCGGAAACACCATATATTTT
CDR3 protein: CASSLGPGNTIYF

clone size: .
D gene: TRBD1
J gene: TRBJ2-1
V gene: TRBV6-4
CDR3 DNA: TGTGCCAGCAGTGACGACAGGGCCGCCTACAATGAGCAGTTCTTC
CDR3 protein: CASSDDRAAYNEQFF

clone size: few
D gene: .
J gene: TRBJ2-1
V gene: TRBV6-5
CDR3 DNA: TGTGCCAGCAGACGCCTGGTCAGATACAATGAGCAGTTCTTC
CDR3 protein: CASRRLVRYNEQFF

clone size: .
D gene: .
J gene: TRBJ2-1
V gene: TRBV3-1/TRBV3-2
CDR3 DNA: TGTGCCAGCAGCCAAGGTCCGGCAGGACCCTACAATGAGCAGTTCTTC
CDR3 protein: CASSQGPAGPYNEQFF

clone size: .
D gene: .
J gene: TRBJ2-7
V gene: TRBV12-3/TRBV12-4
CDR3 DNA: TGTGCCAGCAGTTCCCGAGGCCACGAGCAGTACTTC
CDR3 protein: CASSSRGHEQYF

clone size: once
D gene: .
J gene: TRBJ1-4
V gene: TRBV6-5
CDR3 DNA: TGTGCCAGCACGTCGGGGCCCTTTCCTAATGAAAAACTGTTTTTT
CDR3 protein: CASTSGPFPNEKLFF

clone size: .
D gene: TRBD1
J gene: TRBJ1-1
V gene: TRBV5-8
CDR3 DNA: TGTGCCAGCAGCCCCCGGACAGGGGCCCTTTCTGAAGCTTTCTTT
CDR3 protein: CASSPRTGALSEAFF

clone size: .
D gene: .
J gene: TRBJ1-1
V gene: TRBV28
CDR3 DNA: TGTGCCAGCACTCGTTCGGGGGCTCAGAGTTTTATGAACACTGAAGCTTTCTTT
CDR3 protein: CASTRSGAQSFMNTEAFF

clone size: .
D gene: TRBD2
J gene: TRBJ2-7
V gene: TRBV6-5
CDR3 DNA: TGTGCCAGCAGAACTCCCTTCGGCGGGAGGAACGAGCAGTACTTC
CDR3 protein: CASRTPFGGRNEQYF

clone size: .
D gene: TRBD1
J gene: TRBJ2-7
V gene: TRBV25-1
CDR3 DNA: TGTGCCAGCAGTGGGCATAGGACAGGGAACGACGAGCAGTACTTC
CDR3 protein: CASSGHRTGNDEQYF

clone size: once
D gene: TRBD1
J gene: TRBJ1-2
V gene: TRBV5-1
CDR3 DNA: TGCGCCAGCAGCGGAGGGACAGCTGATTTGGGCTACACCTTC
CDR3 protein: CASSGGTADLGYTF

clone size: few
D gene: .
J gene: TRBJ1-2
V gene: TRBV7-9
CDR3 DNA: TGTGCCAGCAGCTTAGAGTCGGTCTATGGCTACACCTTC
CDR3 protein: CASSLESVYGYTF

clone size: .
D gene: .
J gene: TRBJ1-1
V gene: TRBV18
CDR3 DNA: TGTGCCAGCTCACCTGATGGGGGGTGGGATACGAACACTGAAGCTTTCTTT
CDR3 protein: CASSPDGGWDTNTEAFF

clone size: .
D gene: .
J gene: TRBJ2-7
V gene: TRBV7-2
CDR3 DNA: TGTGCCAGCAGCTTAGGCGGCGGGAATCTCGAGCAGTACTTC
CDR3 protein: CASSLGGGNLEQYF

clone size: .
D gene: .
J gene: TRBJ1-5
V gene: TRBV19
CDR3 DNA: TGTGCCAGTAGTCCAGTTAGCAATCAGCCCCAGCATTTT
CDR3 protein: CASSPVSNQPQHF

clone size: .
D gene: TRBD2
J gene: TRBJ2-3
V gene: TRBV6-5
CDR3 DNA: TGTGCCAGCAGCGGACTAGCGGGAGTTATAGATACGCAGTATTTT
CDR3 protein: CASSGLAGVIDTQYF

clone size: .
D gene: .
J gene: TRBJ2-7
V gene: TRBV7-2
CDR3 DNA: TGTGCCAGCAGCTCCTCGCGGAACTCCTACGAGCAGTACTTC
CDR3 protein: CASSSSRNSYEQYF